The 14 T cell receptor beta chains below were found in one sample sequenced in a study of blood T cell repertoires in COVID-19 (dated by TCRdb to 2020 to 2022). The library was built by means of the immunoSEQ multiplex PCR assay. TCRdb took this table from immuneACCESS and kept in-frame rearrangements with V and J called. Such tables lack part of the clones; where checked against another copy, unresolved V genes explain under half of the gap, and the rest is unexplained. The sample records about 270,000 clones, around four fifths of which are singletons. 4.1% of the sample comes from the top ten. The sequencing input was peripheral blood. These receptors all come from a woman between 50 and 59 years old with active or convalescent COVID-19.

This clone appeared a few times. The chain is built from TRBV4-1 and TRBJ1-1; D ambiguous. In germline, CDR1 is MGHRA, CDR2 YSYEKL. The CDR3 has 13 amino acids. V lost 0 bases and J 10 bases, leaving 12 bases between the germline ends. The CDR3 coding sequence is TGCGCCAGCAGCCAAGAGGCGTACAGTAGAGCTTTCTTT. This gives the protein CASSQEAYSRAFF.

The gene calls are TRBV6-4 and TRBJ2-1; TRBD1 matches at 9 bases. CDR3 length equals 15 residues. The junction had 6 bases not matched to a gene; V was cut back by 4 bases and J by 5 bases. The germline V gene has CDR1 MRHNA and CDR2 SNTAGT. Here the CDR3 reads CASSVGQGMDNEQFF. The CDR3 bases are TGTGCCAGCAGTGTAGGACAGGGGATGGACAATGAGCAGTTCTTC.

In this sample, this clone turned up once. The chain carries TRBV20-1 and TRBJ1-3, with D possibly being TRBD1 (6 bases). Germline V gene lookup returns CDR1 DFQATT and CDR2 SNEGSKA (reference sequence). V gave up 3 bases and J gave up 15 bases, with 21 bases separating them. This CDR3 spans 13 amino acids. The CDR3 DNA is TGCAGTGCTAGTAGGGGACACCCTCTTTCCCCATATTTT. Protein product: CSASRGHPLSPYF.

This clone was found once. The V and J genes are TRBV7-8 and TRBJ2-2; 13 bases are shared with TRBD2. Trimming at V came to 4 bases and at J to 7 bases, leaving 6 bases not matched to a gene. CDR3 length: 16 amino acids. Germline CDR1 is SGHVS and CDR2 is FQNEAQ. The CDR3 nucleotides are TGTGCCAGCAGCTCGGGACTAGCGGGATGGGGCGGGGAGCTGTTTTTT. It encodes CASSSGLAGWGGELFF.

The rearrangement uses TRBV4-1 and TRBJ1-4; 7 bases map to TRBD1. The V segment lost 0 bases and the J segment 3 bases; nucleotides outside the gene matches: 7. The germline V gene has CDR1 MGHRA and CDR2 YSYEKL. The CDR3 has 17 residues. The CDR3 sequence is CASSQDETGPANEKLFF. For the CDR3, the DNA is TGCGCCAGCAGCCAAGACGAGACAGGGCCGGCTAATGAAAAACTGTTTTTT.

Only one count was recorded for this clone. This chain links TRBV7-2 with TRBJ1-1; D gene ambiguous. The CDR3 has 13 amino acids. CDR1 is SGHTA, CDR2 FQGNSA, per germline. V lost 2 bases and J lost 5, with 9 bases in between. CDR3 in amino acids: CASSLTEGTEAFF. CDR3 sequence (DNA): TGTGCCAGCAGCTTAACCGAGGGAACTGAAGCTTTCTTT.

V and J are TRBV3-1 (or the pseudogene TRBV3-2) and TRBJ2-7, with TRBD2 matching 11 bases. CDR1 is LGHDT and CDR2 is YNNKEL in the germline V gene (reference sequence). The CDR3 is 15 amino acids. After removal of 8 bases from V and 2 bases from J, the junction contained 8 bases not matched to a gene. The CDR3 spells CASAGTSGQTYEQYF. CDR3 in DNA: TGTGCCAGCGCAGGGACTAGCGGACAAACCTACGAGCAGTACTTC.

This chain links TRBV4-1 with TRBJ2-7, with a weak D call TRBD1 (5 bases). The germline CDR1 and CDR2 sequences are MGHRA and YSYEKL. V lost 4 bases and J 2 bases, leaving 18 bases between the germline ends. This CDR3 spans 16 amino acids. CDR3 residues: CASSPFSKQGTYEQYF. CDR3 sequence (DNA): TGCGCCAGCAGCCCGTTCTCAAAGCAGGGAACCTACGAGCAGTACTTC.

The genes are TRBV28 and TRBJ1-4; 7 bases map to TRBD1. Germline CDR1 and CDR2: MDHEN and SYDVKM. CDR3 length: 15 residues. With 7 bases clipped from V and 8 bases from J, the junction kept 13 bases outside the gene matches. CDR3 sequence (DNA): TGTGCCAGCATCCAAGGGGGACAGTACTACGAAAAACTGTTTTTT. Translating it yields CASIQGGQYYEKLFF.

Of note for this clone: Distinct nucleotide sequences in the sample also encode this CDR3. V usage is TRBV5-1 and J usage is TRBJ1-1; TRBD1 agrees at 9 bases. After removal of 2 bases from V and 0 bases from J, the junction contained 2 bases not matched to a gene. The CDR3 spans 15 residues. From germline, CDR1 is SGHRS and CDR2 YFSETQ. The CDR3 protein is CASSLGTGMNTEAFF. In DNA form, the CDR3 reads TGCGCCAGCAGCTTAGGGACAGGGATGAACACTGAAGCTTTCTTT. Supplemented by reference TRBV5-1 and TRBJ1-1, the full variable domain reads KAGVTQTPRYLIKTRGQQVTLSCSPISGHRSVSWYQQTPGQGLQFLFEYFSETQRNKGNFPGRFSGRQFSNSRSEMNVSTLELGDSALYLCASSLGTGMNTEAFFGQGTRLTVV.

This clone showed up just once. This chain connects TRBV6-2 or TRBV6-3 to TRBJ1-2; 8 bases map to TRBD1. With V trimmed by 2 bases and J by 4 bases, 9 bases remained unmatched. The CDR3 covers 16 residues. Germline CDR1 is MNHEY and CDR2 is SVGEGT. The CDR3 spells CASSYKPGGDPYGYTF. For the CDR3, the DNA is TGTGCCAGCAGTTACAAGCCAGGGGGCGATCCCTATGGCTACACCTTC.

The CDR3 nucleotides read TGTGCCAGCACCCGAAGCGGGAATTCCTACGAGCAGTACTTC. This translates into CASTRSGNSYEQYF. The chain couples TRBV6-5 to TRBJ2-7; the match to TRBD2 covers 7 bases. The V gene's germline CDR1 is MNHEY and CDR2 SVGAGI. The CDR3 loop spans 14 amino acids. The J segment lost 1 base and the V segment lost 7 bases, leaving 7 bases of the junction unmatched.

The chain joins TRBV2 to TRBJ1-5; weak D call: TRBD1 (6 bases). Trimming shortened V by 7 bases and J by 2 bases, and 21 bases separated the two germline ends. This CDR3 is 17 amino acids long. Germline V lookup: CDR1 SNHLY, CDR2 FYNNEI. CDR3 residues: CASTPRWGPGGNQPQHF. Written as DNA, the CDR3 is TGTGCCAGCACTCCCCGGTGGGGGCCTGGGGGCAATCAGCCCCAGCATTTT.

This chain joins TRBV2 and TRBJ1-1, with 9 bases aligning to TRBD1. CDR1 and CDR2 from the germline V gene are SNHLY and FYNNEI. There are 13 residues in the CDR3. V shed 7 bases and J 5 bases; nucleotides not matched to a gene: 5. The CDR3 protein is CASTTGGRTEAFF. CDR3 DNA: TGTGCCAGCACGACAGGGGGAAGGACTGAAGCTTTCTTT. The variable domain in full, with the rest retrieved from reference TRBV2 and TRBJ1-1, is EPEVTQTPSHQVTQMGQEVILRCVPISNHLYFYWYRQILGQKVEFLVSFYNNEISEKSEIFDDQFSVERPDGSNFTLKIRSTKLEDSAMYFCASTTGGRTEAFFGQGTRLTVV.